Here is one T cell receptor (beta chain) with its context. The source of the sample is a study of CD8+ T cells in alopecia areata. Study-level information: Each of the treated patients was given oral tofacitinib, 5 to 10 mg twice daily, for moderate-to-severe alopecia areata.

TCR sequencing used cDNA made by reverse transcription of extracted RNA. The repertoire was sequenced with immunoSEQ multiplex PCR; TCRdb's copy has only in-frame clones and lacks some. This sample has around 200,000 clones, with around 58% found just once. Indicated treatment: oral pan-JAK inhibitor, 5-10 mg twice daily. It was from alopecia areata patients that lesional scalp punch biopsies and peripheral blood were collected. PBMCs, the starting material, were the source of sorted CD4+ and CD8+ T cells. Germline loops: CDR1 MNHEY, CDR2 SMNVEV (reference sequence). V lost 3 bases and J lost 3; bases outside the gene matches: 7. The CDR3 extends over 15 amino acids.

The chain has TRBV27 and TRBJ2-7, with 8 bases matching TRBD2. The clonotype originates from a human donor with alopecia areata. The sample here was CD8+ T cells sorted from blood, taken at week 24, from a patient treated with tofacitinib. Written as DNA, the CDR3 is TGTGCCAGCAGTTTCAGAGCGGGGGCCCACTACGAGCAGTACTTC. Translation gives CASSFRAGAHYEQYF.